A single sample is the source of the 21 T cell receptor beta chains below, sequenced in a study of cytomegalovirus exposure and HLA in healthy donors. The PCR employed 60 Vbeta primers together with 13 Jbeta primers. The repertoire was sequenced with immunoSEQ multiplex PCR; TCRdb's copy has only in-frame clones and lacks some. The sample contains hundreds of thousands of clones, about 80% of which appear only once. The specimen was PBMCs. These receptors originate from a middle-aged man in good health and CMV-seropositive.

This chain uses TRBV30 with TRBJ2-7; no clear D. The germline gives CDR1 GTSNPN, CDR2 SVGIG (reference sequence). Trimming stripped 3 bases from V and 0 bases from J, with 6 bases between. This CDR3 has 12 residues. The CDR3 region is CAWSRISYEQYF. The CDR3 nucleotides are TGTGCCTGGAGCAGGATCTCCTACGAGCAGTACTTC.

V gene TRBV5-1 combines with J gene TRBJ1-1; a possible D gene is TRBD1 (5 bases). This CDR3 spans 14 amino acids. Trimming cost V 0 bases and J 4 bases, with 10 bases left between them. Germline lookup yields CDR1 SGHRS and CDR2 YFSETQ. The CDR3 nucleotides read TGCGCCAGCAGCTTGGAGGGGCGCGGCACTGAAGCTTTCTTT. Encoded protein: CASSLEGRGTEAFF. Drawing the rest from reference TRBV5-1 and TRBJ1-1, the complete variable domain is KAGVTQTPRYLIKTRGQQVTLSCSPISGHRSVSWYQQTPGQGLQFLFEYFSETQRNKGNFPGRFSGRQFSNSRSEMNVSTLELGDSALYLCASSLEGRGTEAFFGQGTRLTVV.

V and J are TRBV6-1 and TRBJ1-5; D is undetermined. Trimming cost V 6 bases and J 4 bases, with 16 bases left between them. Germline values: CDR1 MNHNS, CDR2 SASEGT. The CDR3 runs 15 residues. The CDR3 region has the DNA TGTGCCAGCAGCCCCCAGCCCGAAGCGAATCAGCCCCAGCATTTT. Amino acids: CASSPQPEANQPQHF.

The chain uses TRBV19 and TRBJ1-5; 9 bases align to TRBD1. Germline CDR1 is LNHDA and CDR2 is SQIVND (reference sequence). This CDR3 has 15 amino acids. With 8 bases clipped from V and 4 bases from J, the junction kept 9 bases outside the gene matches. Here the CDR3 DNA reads TGTGCCAGTCACGCCCGGACAGGGGCGAATCAGCCCCAGCATTTT. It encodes CASHARTGANQPQHF.

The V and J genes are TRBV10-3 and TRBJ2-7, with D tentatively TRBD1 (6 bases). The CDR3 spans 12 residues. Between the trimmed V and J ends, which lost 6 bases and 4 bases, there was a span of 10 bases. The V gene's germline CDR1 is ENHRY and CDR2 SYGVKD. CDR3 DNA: TGTGCCATCAGGGAACAGGGATACGAGCAGTACGTC. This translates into CAIREQGYEQYV.

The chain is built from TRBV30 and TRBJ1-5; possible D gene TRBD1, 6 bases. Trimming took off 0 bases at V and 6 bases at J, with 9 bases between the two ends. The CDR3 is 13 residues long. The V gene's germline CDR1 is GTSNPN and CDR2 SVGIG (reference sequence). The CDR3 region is CAWSVQGSQPQHF. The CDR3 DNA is TGTGCCTGGAGTGTACAGGGCAGTCAGCCCCAGCATTTT.

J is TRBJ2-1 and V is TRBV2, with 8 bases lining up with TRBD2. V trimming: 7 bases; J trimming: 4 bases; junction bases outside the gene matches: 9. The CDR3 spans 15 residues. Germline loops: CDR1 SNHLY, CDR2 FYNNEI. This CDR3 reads CASMGEAGVYNEQFF. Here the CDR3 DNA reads TGTGCCAGCATGGGGGAAGCGGGAGTTTACAATGAGCAGTTCTTC.

CDR3 nucleotides: TGTGCCAGCAGACCCGGCAGGGTCAACACCGGGGAGCTGTTTTTT. Translation: CASRPGRVNTGELFF. V gene TRBV5-5 combines with J gene TRBJ2-2, with D perhaps TRBD1 (5 bases). The CDR3 runs 15 residues. The V and J ends lost 5 bases and 2 bases respectively, with 13 bases between them. Germline V CDR1 and CDR2: SGHKS, YYEKEE (reference sequence).

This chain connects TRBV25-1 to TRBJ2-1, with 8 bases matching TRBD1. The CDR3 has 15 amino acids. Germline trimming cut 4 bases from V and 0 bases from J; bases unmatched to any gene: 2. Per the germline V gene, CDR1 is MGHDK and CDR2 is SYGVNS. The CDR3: CASSVTGGSYNEQFF. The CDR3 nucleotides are TGTGCCAGCAGTGTCACAGGGGGCTCCTACAATGAGCAGTTCTTC. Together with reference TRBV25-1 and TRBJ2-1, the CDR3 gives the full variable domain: EADIYQTPRYLVIGTGKKITLECSQTMGHDKMYWYQQDPGMELHLIHYSYGVNSTEKGDLSSESTVSRIRTEHFPLTLESARPSHTSQYLCASSVTGGSYNEQFFGPGTRLTVL.

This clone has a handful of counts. CDR3 loop: CASSPGTGSYNEQFF. The CDR3 nucleotides read TGTGCCAGCAGTCCCGGGACAGGCTCCTACAATGAGCAGTTCTTC. The chain joins TRBV6-4 to TRBJ2-1; the match to TRBD1 covers 8 bases. The J segment lost 0 bases and the V segment lost 5 bases, leaving 3 bases of the junction unmatched. CDR1 and CDR2 from the germline V gene are MRHNA and SNTAGT. The CDR3 covers 15 residues.

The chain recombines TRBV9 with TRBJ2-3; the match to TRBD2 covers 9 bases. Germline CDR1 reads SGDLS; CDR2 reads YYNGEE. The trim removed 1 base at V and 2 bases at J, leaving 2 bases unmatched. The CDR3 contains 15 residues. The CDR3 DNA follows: TGTGCCAGCAGCGTACAGCGGGAGGTCACAGATACGCAGTATTTT. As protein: CASSVQREVTDTQYF.

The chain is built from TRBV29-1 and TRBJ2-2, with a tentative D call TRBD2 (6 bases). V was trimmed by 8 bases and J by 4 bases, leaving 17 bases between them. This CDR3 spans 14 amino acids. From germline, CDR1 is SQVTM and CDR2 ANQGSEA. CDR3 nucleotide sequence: TGCAGCATCAGTCCTGGAGGGATCACCGGGGAGCTGTTTTTT. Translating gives CSISPGGITGELFF.

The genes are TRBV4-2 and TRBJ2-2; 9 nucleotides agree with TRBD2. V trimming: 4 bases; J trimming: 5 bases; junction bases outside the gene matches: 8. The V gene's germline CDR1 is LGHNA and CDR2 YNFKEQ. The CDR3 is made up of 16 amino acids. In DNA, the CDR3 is TGTGCCAGCAGCCGCTCTAGCGGGGACCCAACCGGGGAGCTGTTTTTT. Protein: CASSRSSGDPTGELFF.

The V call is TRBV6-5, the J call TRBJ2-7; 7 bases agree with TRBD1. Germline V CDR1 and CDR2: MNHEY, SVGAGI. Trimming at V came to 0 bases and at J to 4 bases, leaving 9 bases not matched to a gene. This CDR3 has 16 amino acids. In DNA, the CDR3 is TGTGCCAGCAGTTACTCCGCCGGGACAGTTAAGTACGAGCAGTACTTC. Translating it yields CASSYSAGTVKYEQYF.

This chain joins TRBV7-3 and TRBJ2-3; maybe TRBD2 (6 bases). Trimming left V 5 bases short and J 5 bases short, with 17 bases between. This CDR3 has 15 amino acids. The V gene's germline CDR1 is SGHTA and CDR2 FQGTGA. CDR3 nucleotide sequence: TGTGCCAGCAGCGGCACCTACGGAGGGTTAGATACGCAGTATTTT. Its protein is CASSGTYGGLDTQYF.

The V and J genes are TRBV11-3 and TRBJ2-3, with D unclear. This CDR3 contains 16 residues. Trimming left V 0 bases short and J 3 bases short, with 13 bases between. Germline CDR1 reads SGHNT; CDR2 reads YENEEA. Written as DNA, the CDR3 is TGTGCCAGCAGCTTAGACGAGCTAGTTATGACAGATACGCAGTATTTT. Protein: CASSLDELVMTDTQYF.

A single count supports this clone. The CDR3 sequence: CASTKTSGSNEQFF. CDR3 nucleotide sequence: TGTGCCAGCACTAAGACTAGCGGGAGTAATGAGCAGTTCTTC. V usage is TRBV6-1 and J usage is TRBJ2-1, with 12 bases that match TRBD2. V lost 7 bases and J lost 7; bases outside the gene matches: 5. The length of the CDR3 is 14 residues. Germline CDR1 and CDR2: MNHNS and SASEGT.

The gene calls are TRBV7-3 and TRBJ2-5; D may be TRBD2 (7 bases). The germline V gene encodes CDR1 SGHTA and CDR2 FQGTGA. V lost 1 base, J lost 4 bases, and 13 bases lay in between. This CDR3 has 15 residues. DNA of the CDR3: TGTGCCAGCAGCTTAATAGGGGGGGGGAGAGAGACCCAGTACTTC. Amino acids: CASSLIGGGRETQYF.

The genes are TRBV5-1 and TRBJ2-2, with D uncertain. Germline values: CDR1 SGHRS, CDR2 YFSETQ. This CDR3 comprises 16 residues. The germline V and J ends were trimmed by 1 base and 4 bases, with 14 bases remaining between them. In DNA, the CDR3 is TGCGCCAGCAGCTTGCGCGAGTATGTCGCCACCGGGGAGCTGTTTTTT. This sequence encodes CASSLREYVATGELFF.

CDR3 amino acids: CASSLPGQGETEAFF. The CDR3 DNA follows: TGCGCCAGCAGCCTACCCGGACAGGGAGAGACTGAAGCTTTCTTT. The J gene is TRBJ1-1, the V gene TRBV4-1, with 8 bases fitting TRBD1. The CDR3 is made up of 15 amino acids. Germline values: CDR1 MGHRA, CDR2 YSYEKL. Trimming cost V 4 bases and J 5 bases; bases outside gene matches: 9.

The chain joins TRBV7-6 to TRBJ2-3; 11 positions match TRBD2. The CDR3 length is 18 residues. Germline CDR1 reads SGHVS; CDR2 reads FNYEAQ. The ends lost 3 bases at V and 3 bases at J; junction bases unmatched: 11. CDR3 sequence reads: CASSFFYGTSGKTDTQYF. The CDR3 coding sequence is TGTGCCAGCAGCTTTTTTTATGGGACTAGCGGTAAAACAGATACGCAGTATTTT.